A selection of T cell receptor beta chains follows, all from one sample in a study of blood T cell repertoires in COVID-19. Some clones are missing from TCRdb's copy, which holds only in-frame ones; the method was immunoSEQ multiplex PCR. The sample holds under 55,000 clones, approximately 85% seen once. The material sequenced was peripheral blood. These TCRs come from a woman older than 75 with acute or convalescent COVID-19. Each CDR3 is given without its conserved first and last residue.

TRBV12-5	TRBJ2-1	ASGLVPGEQF
TRBV4-1	TRBJ2-7	ASSQGGNRNEQY
TRBV6-5	TRBJ1-1	ASTRLMNTEAF
TRBV25-1	TRBJ2-7	ASSPSAVSYEQY
TRBV4-2	TRBJ1-6	ASSQGFGDSPLH
TRBV10-3	TRBJ1-2	AISDSGDGYT
TRBV25-1	TRBJ1-5	ASSFDSSNQPQH
TRBV19	TRBJ2-5	ASSTDRVETQY
TRBV19	TRBJ2-1	ASSELWTSGRNEQF
TRBV19	TRBJ2-1	ASSHRDRGGNEQF